Shown below are 2 T cell receptor beta chains from a single sample sequenced in a study of blood T cells in healthy people across ages. For the second PCR, which ran for roughly 6 to 11 cycles, a sample-barcoded 5' primer and a J-beta primer mix were used. TCRdb re-analysed the 5' RACE reads in MiXCR, keeping a single row per CDR3 protein. The table includes 550,000 to 600,000 distinct CDR3 sequences, 40% to 50% detected once. The sequenced material came from blood. The receptors derive from a man of 80 years or more in good health.

The chain uses TRBV7-8 and TRBJ2-1, with D possibly matching TRBD2 (5 bases). With 5 bases removed from V and 9 bases from J, the gap between germline ends came to 17 bases. Germline CDR1 reads SGHVS; CDR2 reads FQNEAQ. This CDR3 region has 14 residues. CDR3 nucleotides: TGTGCCAGCAGCCCCCGGGGAATAGGACCTGAGCAGTTCTTC. It encodes CASSPRGIGPEQFF.

V is TRBV6-5 and J is TRBJ2-3; D remains ambiguous. The J call may not be correct, given that the DNA end is closer to TRBJ1-5. This CDR3 region has 14 residues. Germline lookup yields CDR1 MNHEY and CDR2 SVGAGI. CDR3 in amino acids: CASSISGSTDTQHF. Written as DNA, the CDR3 is TGTGCCAGCAGTATCAGCGGGAGCACAGATACGCAGCATTTT.